This passage covers 30 T cell receptor beta chains from one sample sequenced in a study of shared clonotypes between healthy human individuals (dated by TCRdb to between 2020 and 2021). The library relied on the immunoSEQ multiplex PCR assay. Not all clones reach the TCRdb copy of this immuneACCESS table, which keeps in-frame sequences only. Checked studies attribute under half of the gap to unresolved V genes and leave the rest unexplained. For this sample there are 1.6 million or so clones; roughly 96% appear just once. The ten largest clones take up more than 0.9% of the sample. Sequenced sample: naive CD4+ T cells sorted from blood. The cell subset or site label, as the study defines it: CD45RA+ positively selected. These receptors all stem from a man under 40 in good health.

The chain recombines TRBV9 with TRBJ2-2, with unresolved D. Germline CDR1 and CDR2: SGDLS and YYNGEE. V was pared by 4 bases and J by 4 bases, with 8 bases between. The CDR3 spans 13 residues. DNA for the CDR3: TGTGCCAGCAGCTTTAGAGTCACCGGGGAGCTGTTTTTT. Translation: CASSFRVTGELFF.

The rearrangement links TRBV7-2 to TRBJ2-7, with 7 bases matching TRBD1. The CDR3 spans 16 residues. V lost 5 bases, J lost 2 bases, and 12 bases stayed unmatched. The germline CDR1 and CDR2 sequences are SGHTA and FQGNSA. Here the CDR3 reads CASSTLFRDRAYEQYF. CDR3 coding DNA: TGTGCCAGCAGCACTTTATTCCGGGACAGAGCCTACGAGCAGTACTTC.

The chain recombines TRBV4-2 with TRBJ2-3; D gene uncertain. The CDR3 is made up of 15 amino acids. Germline assignment: CDR1 LGHNA and CDR2 YNFKEQ. V lost 4 bases to trimming and J lost 7 bases, with 18 bases between them. For the CDR3, the DNA is TGTGCCAGCAGCCTCGTAACGGCGGCCCCGAATACGCAGTATTTT. This gives the protein CASSLVTAAPNTQYF.

The chain employs TRBV5-4 and TRBJ2-3; no clear D gene. This CDR3 is built from 14 residues. CDR1 and CDR2 (germline): SGHNT, YYREEE (reference sequence). Trimming shortened V by 1 base and J by 1 base, and 7 bases separated the two germline ends. The CDR3 DNA reads as TGTGCCAGCAGCTTGAGTATTCGCACAGATACGCAGTATTTT. This codes for CASSLSIRTDTQYF. Full variable domain (remainder filled in from reference TRBV5-4 and TRBJ2-3): ETGVTQSPTHLIKTRGQQVTLRCSSQSGHNTVSWYQQALGQGPQFIFQYYREEENGRGNFPPRFSGLQFPNYSSELNVNALELDDSALYLCASSLSIRTDTQYFGPGTRLTVL.

The CDR3 sequence: CASSLFSTSGTSSYEQYF. CDR3 bases: TGTGCCAGCAGCTTATTCAGTACTAGCGGGACGAGCTCCTACGAGCAGTACTTC. The chain couples TRBV7-2 to TRBJ2-7, with 10 bases aligning to TRBD2. Trimming removed 2 bases from V and 0 bases from J; junction bases left unmatched: 10. Germline CDR1 SGHTA, CDR2 FQGNSA. The CDR3 runs 18 residues.

The V gene is TRBV29-1, the J gene TRBJ2-4, with a weak D call TRBD1 (7 bases). Germline assignment: CDR1 SQVTM and CDR2 ANQGSEA. This CDR3 has 14 residues. V lost 4 bases and J lost 8, with 18 bases in between. The CDR3 region has the DNA TGCAGCGTTGCGTCCAGGGGGGAAGGAGACATTCAGTACTTC. It codes for CSVASRGEGDIQYF.

This clone was seen only once. The J gene is TRBJ1-1, the V gene TRBV6-4; D is perhaps TRBD1 (5 bases). Per the germline V gene, CDR1 is MRHNA and CDR2 is SNTAGT. The V end lost 7 bases, the J end lost 8 bases, and 17 bases lay between the germline ends. The CDR3 has 13 amino acids. In DNA, the CDR3 is TGTGCCAGCACCGCAGGGAGGTCGAGAGAAGCTTTCTTT. Translated: CASTAGRSREAFF.

The chain links TRBV15 to TRBJ1-2; the D gene is possibly TRBD1 (5 bases). The V end was cut by 0 bases, the J end by 0 bases, with 11 bases between. The CDR3 has 16 amino acids. CDR1 is LNHNV, CDR2 YYDKDF, per germline (reference sequence). The CDR3 loop is CATSREATEANYGYTF. DNA for the CDR3: TGTGCCACCAGCAGAGAGGCGACAGAAGCTAACTATGGCTACACCTTC.

This clone was observed a single time. This chain uses TRBV19 with TRBJ2-7, with 11 bases fitting TRBD2. V shed 7 bases, J shed 6 bases, and the junction held 5 bases outside the gene matches. This CDR3 is built from 13 residues. The germline gives CDR1 LNHDA, CDR2 SQIVND (reference sequence). CDR3 DNA: TGTGCCAGTACGACTAGCGGGATTGGCGAGCAGTACTTC. Protein: CASTTSGIGEQYF. Full variable domain (missing parts from reference TRBV19 and TRBJ2-7): DGGITQSPKYLFRKEGQNVTLSCEQNLNHDAMYWYRQDPGQGLRLIYYSQIVNDFQKGDIAEGYSVSREKKESFPLTVTSAQKNPTAFYLCASTTSGIGEQYFGPGTRLTVT.

J is TRBJ2-3 and V is TRBV30; D gene ambiguous. Germline V gives CDR1 GTSNPN, CDR2 SVGIG (reference sequence). The ends were cut back, 0 bases at V and 2 bases at J, with 9 bases in the middle. The CDR3 contains 14 residues. The CDR3 is CAWSVSHLTDTQYF. CDR3 sequence (DNA): TGTGCCTGGAGTGTATCTCACCTCACAGATACGCAGTATTTT.

The rearrangement links TRBV7-2 to TRBJ1-5, with a weak D call TRBD1 (5 bases). Per germline, CDR1 SGHTA and CDR2 FQGNSA. V was shortened by 4 bases and J by 0 bases, with 13 bases between the two germline ends. The CDR3 length is 16 residues. The CDR3 reads CASSSKGPYSNQPQHF. CDR3 nucleotides: TGTGCCAGCAGCTCCAAGGGGCCTTATAGCAATCAGCCCCAGCATTTT.

V is TRBV27 and J is TRBJ1-2; D might be TRBD1 (6 bases). CDR1 MNHEY and CDR2 SMNVEV come from the germline V gene (reference sequence). This CDR3 is built from 17 residues. V was pared by 1 base and J by 7 bases, with 22 bases between. CDR3 amino acids: CASSLFNTGQSSGGYTF. The CDR3 DNA is TGTGCCAGCAGTTTATTCAACACCGGACAGAGCTCGGGTGGCTACACCTTC.

The V gene is TRBV5-1, the J gene TRBJ2-7; 8 positions agree with TRBD1. Losses at the gene ends were 1 base for V and 7 bases for J; bases not matched to a gene: 4. The germline V gene encodes CDR1 SGHRS and CDR2 YFSETQ. This CDR3 spans 13 amino acids. DNA of the CDR3: TGCGCCAGCAGCTTGCAGGGGGCGAGTGAGCAGTACTTC. This sequence encodes CASSLQGASEQYF. The full variable domain, its missing parts supplied by reference TRBV5-1 and TRBJ2-7, is KAGVTQTPRYLIKTRGQQVTLSCSPISGHRSVSWYQQTPGQGLQFLFEYFSETQRNKGNFPGRFSGRQFSNSRSEMNVSTLELGDSALYLCASSLQGASEQYFGPGTRLTVT.

The chain joins TRBV11-2 to TRBJ2-3; D not certain. Germline V lookup: CDR1 SGHAT, CDR2 FQNNGV. The CDR3 length is 18 residues. V was clipped by 5 bases and J by 0 bases, with 21 bases between them. The CDR3 sequence: CASSPGKPDSPSTDTQYF. CDR3 coding DNA: TGTGCCAGCAGCCCTGGTAAACCGGATTCGCCTAGCACAGATACGCAGTATTTT.

This chain uses TRBV6-1 with TRBJ1-2; D not resolved. The CDR3 length is 14 residues. The V gene's germline CDR1 is MNHNS and CDR2 SASEGT. V gave up 1 base and J gave up 0 bases, with 6 bases separating them. In DNA form, the CDR3 reads TGTGCCAGCAGTGAAGGTCACTCTAACTATGGCTACACCTTC. Encoded protein: CASSEGHSNYGYTF.

This clone was detected once. This chain uses TRBV5-4 with TRBJ2-7, with TRBD2 identical over 14 bases. V lost 4 bases and J lost 4; bases outside the gene matches: 7. The CDR3 contains 16 residues. Germline values: CDR1 SGHNT, CDR2 YYREEE (reference sequence). The CDR3 loop reads CASSTRLAGGSYEQYF. CDR3 DNA sequence: TGTGCCAGCAGCACCAGACTAGCGGGAGGGTCTTACGAGCAGTACTTC.

The CDR3 loop reads CASSLANRPWFDTEAFF. Here the CDR3 DNA reads TGTGCCAGCAGCTTAGCGAACCGGCCATGGTTCGACACTGAAGCTTTCTTT. The V and J genes are TRBV7-2 and TRBJ1-1, with unresolved D. This CDR3 is 17 amino acids long. Germline V lookup: CDR1 SGHTA, CDR2 FQGNSA. V lost 0 bases to trimming and J lost 3 bases, with 17 bases between them. The full variable domain, its missing parts supplied by reference TRBV7-2 and TRBJ1-1, is GAGVSQSPSNKVTEKGKDVELRCDPISGHTALYWYRQSLGQGLEFLIYFQGNSAPDKSGLPSDRFSAERTGGSVSTLTIQRTQQEDSAVYLCASSLANRPWFDTEAFFGQGTRLTVV.

The rearrangement joins TRBV29-1 to TRBJ1-2; perhaps TRBD1 as D (6 bases). The CDR3 is 17 residues long. The V end was cut by 2 bases, the J end by 2 bases, with 21 bases between. The V gene's germline CDR1 is SQVTM and CDR2 ANQGSEA. CDR3 in DNA: TGCAGCGTTGAACCAAGGAGAAGGACAGTACAGAACTATGGCTACACCTTC. This gives the protein CSVEPRRRTVQNYGYTF.

This rearrangement joins TRBV19 to TRBJ1-5, with D possibly matching TRBD1 (5 bases). V was trimmed by 3 bases and J by 2 bases, leaving 14 bases between them. The CDR3 runs 16 residues. Germline V gene sequence: CDR1 LNHDA, CDR2 SQIVND (reference sequence). CDR3 loop: CASSIWRGEGNQPQHF. Here the CDR3 DNA reads TGTGCCAGTAGTATTTGGAGGGGCGAGGGCAATCAGCCCCAGCATTTT.

Points on this clone: Germline and junction disagree at one end, which may indicate a read error. This rearrangement joins TRBV5-1 to TRBJ2-7, with 10 bases fitting TRBD1. The CDR3 loop spans 14 amino acids. CDR1 is SGHRS, CDR2 YFSETQ, per germline. The CDR3, as DNA: TGCGCCAGCAGCTTTATTGTTCCCGGACAGGGGGAACACTTC. The encoded protein is CASSFIVPGQGEHF. Full variable domain (outside the CDR3, taken from reference TRBV5-1 and TRBJ2-7): KAGVTQTPRYLIKTRGQQVTLSCSPISGHRSVSWYQQTPGQGLQFLFEYFSETQRNKGNFPGRFSGRQFSNSRSEMNVSTLELGDSALYLCASSFIVPGQGEHFGPGTRLTVT.

The V gene is TRBV19, the J gene TRBJ2-7; 10 bases map to TRBD2. Germline-derived CDR1 and CDR2 are LNHDA and SQIVND (reference sequence). CDR3 length equals 15 residues. V shed 3 bases, J shed 3 bases, and the junction held 5 bases outside the gene matches. The CDR3 reads CASSIGASGSYEQYF. The CDR3 DNA is TGTGCCAGTAGTATTGGGGCTAGCGGGAGCTACGAGCAGTACTTC.

The chain recombines TRBV5-1 with TRBJ2-6; D is possibly TRBD1 or TRBD2 (5 bases each). CDR1 and CDR2 (germline): SGHRS, YFSETQ. The V end lost 4 bases, the J end lost 0 bases, and 11 bases lay between the germline ends. There are 16 residues in the CDR3. The CDR3 region is CASSRDAVSGANVLTF. The CDR3 DNA sequence: TGCGCCAGCAGCAGGGACGCAGTCTCTGGGGCCAACGTCCTGACTTTC.

The chain recombines TRBV13 with TRBJ2-5, with D unclear. Near its end, the DNA agrees better with TRBJ2-7, so the J call may be wrong. The CDR3 runs 12 residues. Germline CDR1 is PRHDT and CDR2 is FYEKMQ (reference sequence). The CDR3 protein is CASSLVSYEQYF. The CDR3, as DNA: TGTGCCAGCAGCTTAGTCTCCTACGAGCAGTACTTC.

To note about this clone: Other DNA sequences from this sample encode an identical CDR3 as well. The chain joins TRBV20-1 to TRBJ2-3, with D uncertain. Germline V gene sequence: CDR1 DFQATT, CDR2 SNEGSKA (reference sequence). This CDR3 contains 11 residues. V shed 5 bases and J shed 6 bases, with 9 bases lying between them. CDR3 bases: TGCAGTGCTTCCTTAGGCGATACGCAGTATTTT. This encodes CSASLGDTQYF.

The chain couples TRBV9 to TRBJ2-1; 12 bases are a match to TRBD2. There are 15 residues in the CDR3. Per the germline V gene, CDR1 is SGDLS and CDR2 is YYNGEE. V trimming: 5 bases; J trimming: 6 bases; junction bases outside the gene matches: 6. CDR3 DNA sequence: TGTGCCAGCAGGGAAGGGACTAGCGGGCCCAATGAGCAGTTCTTC. It is translated as CASREGTSGPNEQFF.

The rearrangement links TRBV7-9 to TRBJ2-5, with 12 bases aligning to TRBD2. This CDR3 comprises 17 residues. Trimming at V came to 3 bases and at J to 4 bases, leaving 9 bases not matched to a gene. Germline loops: CDR1 SEHNR, CDR2 FQNEAQ (reference sequence). This chain's CDR3 is CASSLGLLAGGAETQYF. In DNA, the CDR3 is TGTGCCAGCAGCTTGGGACTACTAGCGGGAGGCGCAGAGACCCAGTACTTC.

The chain couples TRBV5-6 to TRBJ1-5, with a possible D match to TRBD1 (6 bases). The V end lost 4 bases, the J end lost 6 bases, and 23 bases lay between the germline ends. This CDR3 is built from 17 residues. CDR1 is SGHDT, CDR2 YYEEEE, per germline. The CDR3 DNA sequence: TGTGCCAGCAGCATCCGCGCTTCGGGGGCTGTCTCTCAGCCCCAGCATTTT. Translation: CASSIRASGAVSQPQHF.

This chain joins TRBV5-6 and TRBJ1-1; D may be TRBD1 (5 bases). The CDR3 consists of 15 residues. The V and J ends lost 4 bases and 7 bases respectively, with 20 bases between them. Looked up from germline, CDR1 is SGHDT and CDR2 is YYEEEE. This CDR3 is CASSPHPDSPYEAFF. DNA for the CDR3: TGTGCCAGCAGCCCGCACCCAGACAGTCCGTATGAAGCTTTCTTT.

V is TRBV5-4 and J is TRBJ2-2, with 7 nucleotides matching TRBD2. There are 17 residues in the CDR3. With V trimmed by 0 bases and J by 6 bases, 11 bases remained unmatched. Germline V gene lookup returns CDR1 SGHNT and CDR2 YYREEE (reference sequence). CDR3 in amino acids: CASSLVQVGRAPGELFF. CDR3 nucleotide sequence: TGTGCCAGCAGCTTGGTACAAGTTGGGAGGGCCCCCGGGGAGCTGTTTTTT.

The CDR3 nucleotides read TGTGCCAGCAGCCCATTGGACAGGAAGGAAGCTTTCTTT. Encoded protein: CASSPLDRKEAFF. The chain recombines TRBV7-2 with TRBJ1-1; 7 positions match TRBD1. In germline, CDR1 is SGHTA, CDR2 FQGNSA. The CDR3 consists of 13 residues. V shed 5 bases and J 8 bases; nucleotides not matched to a gene: 8.